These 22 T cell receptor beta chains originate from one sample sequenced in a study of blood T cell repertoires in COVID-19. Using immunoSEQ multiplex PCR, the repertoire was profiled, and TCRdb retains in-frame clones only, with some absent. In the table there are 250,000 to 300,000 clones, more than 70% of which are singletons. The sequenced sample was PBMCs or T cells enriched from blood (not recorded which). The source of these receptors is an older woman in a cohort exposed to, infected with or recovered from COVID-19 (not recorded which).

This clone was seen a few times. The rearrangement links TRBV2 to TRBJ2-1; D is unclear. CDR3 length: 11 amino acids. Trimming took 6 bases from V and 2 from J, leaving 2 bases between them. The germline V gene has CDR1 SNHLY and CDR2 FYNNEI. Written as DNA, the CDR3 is TGTGCCAGCAGCACCTACAATGAGCAGTTCTTC. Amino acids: CASSTYNEQFF.

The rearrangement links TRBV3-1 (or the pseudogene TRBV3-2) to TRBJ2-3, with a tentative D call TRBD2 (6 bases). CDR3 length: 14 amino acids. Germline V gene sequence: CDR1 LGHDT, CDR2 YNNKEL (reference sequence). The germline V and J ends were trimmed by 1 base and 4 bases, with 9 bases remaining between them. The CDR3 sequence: CASSQAGVADTQYF. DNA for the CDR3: TGTGCCAGCAGCCAAGCGGGAGTGGCAGATACGCAGTATTTT.

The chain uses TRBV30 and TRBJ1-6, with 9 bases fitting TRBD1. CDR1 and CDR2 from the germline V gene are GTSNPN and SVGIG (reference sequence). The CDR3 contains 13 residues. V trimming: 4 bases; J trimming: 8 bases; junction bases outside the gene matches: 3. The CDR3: CAWKGQGDSPLHF. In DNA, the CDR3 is TGTGCCTGGAAGGGACAGGGAGATTCACCCCTCCACTTT.

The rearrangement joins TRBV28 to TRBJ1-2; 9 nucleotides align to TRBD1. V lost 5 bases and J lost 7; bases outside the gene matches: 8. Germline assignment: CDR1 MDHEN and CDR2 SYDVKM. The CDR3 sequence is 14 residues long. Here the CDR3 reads CASSVGQGIGGYTF. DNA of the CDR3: TGTGCCAGCAGTGTGGGACAGGGTATCGGTGGCTACACCTTC.

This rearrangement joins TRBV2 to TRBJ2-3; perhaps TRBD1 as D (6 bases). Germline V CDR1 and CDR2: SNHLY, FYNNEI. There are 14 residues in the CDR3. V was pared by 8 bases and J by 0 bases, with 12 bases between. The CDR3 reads CASSSDSSTDTQYF. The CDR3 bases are TGTGCCAGCTCCTCGGACAGTAGCACAGATACGCAGTATTTT.

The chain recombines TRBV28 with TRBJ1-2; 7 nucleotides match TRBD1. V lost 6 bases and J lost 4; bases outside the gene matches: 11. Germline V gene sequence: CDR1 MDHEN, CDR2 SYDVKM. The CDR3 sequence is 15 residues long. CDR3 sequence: CASSLEQGSTYGYTF. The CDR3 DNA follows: TGTGCCAGCAGCCTCGAACAGGGGTCTACCTATGGCTACACCTTC.

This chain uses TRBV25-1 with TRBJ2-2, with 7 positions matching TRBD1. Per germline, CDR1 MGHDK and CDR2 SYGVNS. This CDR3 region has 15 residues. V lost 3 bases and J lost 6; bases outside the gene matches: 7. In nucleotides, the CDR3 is TGTGCCAGCAGTGACGACAGGGTCCCCTCCGGGGAGCTGTTTTTT. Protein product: CASSDDRVPSGELFF.

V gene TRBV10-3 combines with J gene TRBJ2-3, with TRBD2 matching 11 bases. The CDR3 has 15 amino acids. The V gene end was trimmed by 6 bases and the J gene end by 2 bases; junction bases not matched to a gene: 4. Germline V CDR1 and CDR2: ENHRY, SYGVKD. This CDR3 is CAISQTSGVTDTQYF. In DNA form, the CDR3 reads TGTGCCATCAGCCAGACTAGCGGGGTCACAGATACGCAGTATTTT.

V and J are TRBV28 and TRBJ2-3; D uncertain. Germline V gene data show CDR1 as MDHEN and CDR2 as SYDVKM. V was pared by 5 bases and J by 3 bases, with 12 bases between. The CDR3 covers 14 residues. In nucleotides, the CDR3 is TGTGCCAGCAGTGTCCGAGGTAGGACAGATACGCAGTATTTT. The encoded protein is CASSVRGRTDTQYF.

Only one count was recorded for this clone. CDR3 region: CASSFSGSYNSPLHF. CDR3 in DNA: TGCGCCAGCAGCTTTAGCGGCTCCTATAATTCACCCCTCCACTTT. V usage is TRBV5-1 and J usage is TRBJ1-6, with unresolved D. The CDR3 consists of 15 residues. V dropped 2 bases and J dropped 0 bases, with 6 bases sitting between them. CDR1 is SGHRS and CDR2 is YFSETQ in the germline V gene.

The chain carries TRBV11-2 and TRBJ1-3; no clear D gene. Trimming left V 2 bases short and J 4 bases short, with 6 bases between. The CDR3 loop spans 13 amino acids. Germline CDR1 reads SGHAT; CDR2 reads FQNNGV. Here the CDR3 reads CASSLPGGNTIYF. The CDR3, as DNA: TGTGCCAGCAGCTTACCGGGGGGAAACACCATATATTTT.

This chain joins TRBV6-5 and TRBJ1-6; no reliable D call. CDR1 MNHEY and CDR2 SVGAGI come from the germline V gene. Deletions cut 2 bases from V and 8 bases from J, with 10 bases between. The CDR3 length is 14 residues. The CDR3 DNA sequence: TGTGCCAGCAGTTACGGCAGGTTCCATTCACCCCTCCACTTT. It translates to CASSYGRFHSPLHF.

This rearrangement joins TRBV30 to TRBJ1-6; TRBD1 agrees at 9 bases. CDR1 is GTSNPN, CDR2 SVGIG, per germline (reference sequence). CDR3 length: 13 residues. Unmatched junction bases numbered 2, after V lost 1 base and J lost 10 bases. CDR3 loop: CAWSGQGVSPLHF. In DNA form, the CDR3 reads TGTGCCTGGAGTGGACAGGGGGTCTCACCCCTCCACTTT.

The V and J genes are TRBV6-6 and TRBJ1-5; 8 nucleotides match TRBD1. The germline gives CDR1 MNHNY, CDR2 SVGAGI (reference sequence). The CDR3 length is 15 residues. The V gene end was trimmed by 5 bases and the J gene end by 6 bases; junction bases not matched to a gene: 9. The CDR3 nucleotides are TGTGCCAGCAGTCCCGCAGGGGGCGCTTCTCAGCCCCAGCATTTT. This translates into CASSPAGGASQPQHF.

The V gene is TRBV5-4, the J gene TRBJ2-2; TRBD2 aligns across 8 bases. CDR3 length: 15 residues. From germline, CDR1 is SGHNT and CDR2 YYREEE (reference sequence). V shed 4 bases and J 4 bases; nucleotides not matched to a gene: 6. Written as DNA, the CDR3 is TGTGCCAGCAGCGCGGGACTAGTTGGCACCGGGGAGCTGTTTTTT. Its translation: CASSAGLVGTGELFF. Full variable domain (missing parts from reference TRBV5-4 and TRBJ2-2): ETGVTQSPTHLIKTRGQQVTLRCSSQSGHNTVSWYQQALGQGPQFIFQYYREEENGRGNFPPRFSGLQFPNYSSELNVNALELDDSALYLCASSAGLVGTGELFFGEGSRLTVL.

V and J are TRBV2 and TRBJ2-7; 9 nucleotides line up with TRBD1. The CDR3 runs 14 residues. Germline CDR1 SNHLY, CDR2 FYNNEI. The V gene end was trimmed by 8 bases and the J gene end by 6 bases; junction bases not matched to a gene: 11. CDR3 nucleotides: TGTGCCAGCTCTTTAGGTCAGGGACAGGGCGAGCAGTACTTC. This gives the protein CASSLGQGQGEQYF.

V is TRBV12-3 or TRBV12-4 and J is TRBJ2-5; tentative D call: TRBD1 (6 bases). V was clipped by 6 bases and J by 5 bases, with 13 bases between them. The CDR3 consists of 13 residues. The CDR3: CASRTTGYETQYF. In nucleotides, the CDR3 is TGTGCCAGCAGGACAACAGGGTACGAGACCCAGTACTTC.

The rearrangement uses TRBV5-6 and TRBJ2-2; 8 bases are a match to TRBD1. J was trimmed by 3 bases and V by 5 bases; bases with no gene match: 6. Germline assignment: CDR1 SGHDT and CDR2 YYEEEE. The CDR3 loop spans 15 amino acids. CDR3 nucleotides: TGTGCCAGCAGTCGACAGGGGTCGGACACCGGGGAGCTGTTTTTT. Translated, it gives CASSRQGSDTGELFF.

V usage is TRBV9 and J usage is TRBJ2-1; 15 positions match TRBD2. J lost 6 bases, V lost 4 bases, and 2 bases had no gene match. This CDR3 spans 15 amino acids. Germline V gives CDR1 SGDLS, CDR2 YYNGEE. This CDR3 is CASSLGLAGGNEQFF. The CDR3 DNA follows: TGTGCCAGCAGCTTGGGACTAGCGGGAGGCAATGAGCAGTTCTTC.

This chain's CDR3 is CASRFNRVSYEQYF. As DNA, the CDR3 is TGTGCCAGCAGATTTAACAGGGTTTCCTACGAGCAGTACTTC. V and J are TRBV28 and TRBJ2-7, with D maybe TRBD1 (6 bases). This CDR3 spans 14 amino acids. Germline CDR1 reads MDHEN; CDR2 reads SYDVKM. The V end was cut by 6 bases, the J end by 1 base, with 13 bases between.

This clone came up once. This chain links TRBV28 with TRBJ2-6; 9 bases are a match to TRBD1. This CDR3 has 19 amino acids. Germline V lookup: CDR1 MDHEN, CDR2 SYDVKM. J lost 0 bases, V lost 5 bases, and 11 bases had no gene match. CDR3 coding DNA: TGTGCCAGCAGTCCAGGGGGGACAGGGAAACTCTCTGGGGCCAACGTCCTGACTTTC. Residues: CASSPGGTGKLSGANVLTF.

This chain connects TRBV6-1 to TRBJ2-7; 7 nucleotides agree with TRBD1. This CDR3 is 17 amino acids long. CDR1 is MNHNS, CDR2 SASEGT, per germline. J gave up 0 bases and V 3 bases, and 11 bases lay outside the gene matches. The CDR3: CASSDPITGATSYEQYF. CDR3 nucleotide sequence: TGTGCCAGCAGTGATCCTATTACAGGGGCCACCTCCTACGAGCAGTACTTC.